The text below deals with one T cell receptor beta chain. There is no known antigen for this receptor. Nothing much larger sits one base from this clone, and base qualities are not available. Only healthy Caucasian donors were included. The study also sequenced three unrelated non-twin adults: a male aged 18 to 29, a male aged 50 to 59 and a female aged 50 to 59. Miltenyi CD45RO+ enrichment and human naive T-cell isolation kits were used to isolate memory (CD45RO+) and naive T cells from PBMC. Trimming takes 4 bases from V and 0 bases from J, and the germline ends sit 12 bases apart. From the cysteine up to the phenylalanine, the CDR3 has a length of 15 residues. The read is trimmed to its CDR3 DNA, 45 bases read in frame from base 1. The germline V gene specifies SGHNT as CDR1 and YENEEA as CDR2. The entry originates in a study of identical twins (TCRdb year 2016). The study in broad terms: TCR alpha and beta repertoires from monozygotic twins, unrelated adults of various ages and cord blood were deep-sequenced to test whether fetal clonotypes persist. To rule out contamination, replicate twin experiments were performed at different times with different library preparation protocols. The full study reports these points: Recombination models systematically underestimated out-of-frame TCR alpha sharing in monozygotic twins but agreed with sharing between unrelated individuals. Abundant cord blood beta clonotypes carried fewer insertions; young adult naive repertoires showed a weaker similar trend, while memory repertoires showed none. Zero-insertion analyses could be partly confounded by invariant T cells such as MAIT and iNKT, though diverse VJ usage argued against such confounding for most clonotypes. Because the same donors could not be followed over many years, conclusions were based on cross-sectional statistical analysis. A weaker excess of twin sharing was found in beta out-of-frame sequences because the signal-to-noise ratio was lowered by fewer shared sequences. Out-of-frame TCR alpha sequences shared between twins showed an excess of low generation-probability sequences compared with coincidental sharing between unrelated individuals.

The library was made by 5' RACE. Reads for this sample came from an Illumina HiSeq 2000. Template switching added a universal primer binding site, and the final cDNA carried a unique molecular identifier that allowed TCR cDNA molecules to be counted accurately. Specific primers in the conserved constant-segment region were used to synthesize first-strand cDNA for TCR alpha and beta chains. To control for contamination, each cDNA library was double barcoded with a SMART-Mk sample barcode plus Illumina barcodes. TruSeq adapter sequences along with Illumina sample barcodes were introduced in two successive PCR steps. The Illumina HiSeq platform was used with custom primers to sequence TCR alpha and beta cDNA libraries. Per the original workflow: Raw reads were processed with MiGEC to extract unique molecular identifiers, and MiXCR was used to determine CDR3 positions. Recombination models were inferred per individual with the repgenHMM and IGoR tools using an EM algorithm. Shared clonotype analysis was performed with the tcR package in R, normalizing sharing by the product of cloneset sizes. To study raw recombination free of thymic and clonal selection effects, out-of-frame nonproductive sequences were analyzed. Using fastp trimming at Q25 and MiXCR clonotype assembly, TCRdb reanalyzed the public sequencing data and kept in-frame beta chains. When rows share a CDR3 protein, they turn into one entry using the most common DNA and genes. The V and J calls and clone size are TCRdb's, not the authors'. The sample includes approximately 670,000 distinct CDR3 sequences, with around 6% observed a single time. Together, the top ten hold about 1.8% of the sample.

The source material was naive T cells sorted from blood. The label giving this sample's cell subset or site can be read as: cells isolated with a human naive T-cell isolation kit. This TCR was sampled from a man between 18 and 29 years old in good health. The rearrangement combines TRBV11-3 with TRBJ2-5; the D gene is not confidently resolved. The CDR3 in this case is CASSSRGRNQETQYF. In nucleotides, the sequence is TGTGCCAGCAGCTCCCGAGGCAGGAACCAAGAGACCCAGTACTTC.